The next 23 T cell receptor beta chains were all read from a single sample in a study of blood T cell repertoires in COVID-19. The protocol was immunoSEQ multiplex PCR, while the TCRdb copy is restricted to in-frame clones and leaves out a portion. The sample lists roughly 190,000 clones, approximately 80% occurring once. The sample was peripheral blood. The receptor source for this set is a woman between 45 and 60 years old with acute or convalescent COVID-19.

J is TRBJ1-2 and V is TRBV28; 10 bases agree with TRBD1. This CDR3 is 13 amino acids long. With 6 bases clipped from V and 4 bases from J, the junction kept 2 bases outside the gene matches. The germline V gene encodes CDR1 MDHEN and CDR2 SYDVKM. CDR3 coding DNA: TGTGCCAGCAGCCGGGACAGGGGCTATGGCTACACCTTC. Amino acid sequence: CASSRDRGYGYTF.

This clone has just a few counts. The rearrangement links TRBV7-6 to TRBJ2-2, with D possibly being TRBD1 (5 bases). The CDR3 contains 14 residues. Germline CDR1 reads SGHVS; CDR2 reads FNYEAQ. V lost 5 bases and J 1 base, leaving 8 bases between the germline ends. The CDR3 is CASSRGQNTGELFF. The CDR3 DNA sequence: TGTGCCAGCAGCCGTGGACAGAACACCGGGGAGCTGTTTTTT.

This chain connects TRBV7-2 to TRBJ2-5; D remains ambiguous. This CDR3 has 13 residues. Trimming stripped 5 bases from V and 2 bases from J, with 9 bases between. CDR1 is SGHTA and CDR2 is FQGNSA in the germline V gene. CDR3 nucleotide sequence: TGTGCCAGCAGCACCCGGTCTCAAGAGACCCAGTACTTC. It is translated as CASSTRSQETQYF.

The CDR3 here is CATSREEGSEKLFF. The CDR3 DNA reads as TGTGCCACGAGCCGGGAGGAAGGTAGCGAAAAACTGTTTTTT. This sequence joins TRBV10-3 and TRBJ1-4; D call uncertain. Germline CDR1 ENHRY, CDR2 SYGVKD. This CDR3 has 14 amino acids. V lost 10 bases, J lost 8 bases, and 20 bases lay in between.

V usage is TRBV28 and J usage is TRBJ1-1; no clear D. The CDR3 is 13 amino acids. Trimming pared 3 bases from V and 4 bases from J, leaving 9 bases between. Per the germline V gene, CDR1 is MDHEN and CDR2 is SYDVKM. The DNA of the CDR3 is TGTGCCAGCAGTTTTCCACAGTCCACTGAAGCTTTCTTT. It is translated as CASSFPQSTEAFF.

V and J are TRBV20-1 and TRBJ2-7; no reliable D call. The CDR3 length is 11 residues. Germline CDR1 reads DFQATT; CDR2 reads SNEGSKA (reference sequence). Trimming took off 0 bases at V and 9 bases at J, with 9 bases between the two ends. The CDR3 sequence is CSARDPATQYF. DNA of the CDR3: TGCAGTGCTAGAGACCCTGCTACGCAGTACTTC.

The rearrangement uses TRBV19 and TRBJ1-2; tentatively, D is TRBD1 (5 bases). The CDR3 consists of 15 residues. Per the germline V gene, CDR1 is LNHDA and CDR2 is SQIVND (reference sequence). V lost 4 bases, J lost 4 bases, and 16 bases lay in between. The CDR3, as DNA: TGTGCCAGTAGTACAACAATACAGGCCCCCTATGGCTACACCTTC. Its protein is CASSTTIQAPYGYTF.

The sample holds a few counts of this clone. The chain carries TRBV27 and TRBJ2-6; possible D gene TRBD1, 7 bases. Per germline, CDR1 MNHEY and CDR2 SMNVEV (reference sequence). V dropped 6 bases and J dropped 0 bases, with 15 bases sitting between them. The CDR3 length is 17 residues. The CDR3 sequence: CASSNRGGFSGANVLTF. CDR3 DNA sequence: TGTGCCAGCAGCAACAGGGGAGGTTTCTCTGGGGCCAACGTCCTGACTTTC.

This clone was detected once. V is TRBV28 and J is TRBJ2-1, with TRBD2 matching 10 bases. J lost 10 bases, V lost 5 bases, and 17 bases had no gene match. The CDR3 covers 17 residues. CDR1 and CDR2 from the germline V gene are MDHEN and SYDVKM. For the CDR3, the DNA is TGTGCCAGCAGTCCCCCTAGCGGGAGCCCTCTCAGTCAGGAGCAGTTCTTC. Its translation: CASSPPSGSPLSQEQFF.

This chain uses TRBV11-3 with TRBJ2-7; TRBD2 matches 11 bases. With 4 bases clipped from V and 2 bases from J, the junction kept 4 bases outside the gene matches. CDR1 is SGHNT and CDR2 is YENEEA in the germline V gene. This CDR3 is 15 amino acids long. The CDR3 coding sequence is TGTGCCAGCAGCTCCGGACTAGCGGGTACCTACGAGCAGTACTTC. It translates to CASSSGLAGTYEQYF.

The rearrangement uses TRBV28 and TRBJ1-2; D is uncertain. The CDR3 consists of 14 residues. The V gene lost 3 bases and the J gene lost 1 base, with 9 bases spanning the gap. Per germline, CDR1 MDHEN and CDR2 SYDVKM. CDR3 region: CASSLGGGNYGYTF. CDR3 coding DNA: TGTGCCAGCAGTTTGGGAGGTGGTAACTATGGCTACACCTTC.

The chain carries TRBV18 and TRBJ1-5; TRBD1 might be the D (5 bases). Trimming pared 3 bases from V and 4 bases from J, leaving 10 bases between. Germline assignment: CDR1 KGHSH and CDR2 LQKENI. The CDR3 covers 14 residues. This CDR3 reads CASSPGRANQPQHF. DNA for the CDR3: TGTGCCAGCTCACCGGGCAGGGCGAATCAGCCCCAGCATTTT.

The chain is built from TRBV7-2 and TRBJ1-2, with 11 bases identical to TRBD1. Looked up from germline, CDR1 is SGHTA and CDR2 is FQGNSA. This CDR3 contains 16 residues. J gave up 6 bases and V 5 bases, and 11 bases lay outside the gene matches. The CDR3 is CASSPNTGQGEDGYTF. The CDR3 DNA reads TGTGCCAGCAGCCCAAATACGGGACAGGGGGAAGATGGCTACACCTTC. Drawing the rest from reference TRBV7-2 and TRBJ1-2, the complete variable domain is GAGVSQSPSNKVTEKGKDVELRCDPISGHTALYWYRQSLGQGLEFLIYFQGNSAPDKSGLPSDRFSAERTGGSVSTLTIQRTQQEDSAVYLCASSPNTGQGEDGYTFGSGTRLTVV.

To note about this clone: At one end, the junction sequence differs from germline, possibly due to a read error. The chain recombines TRBV5-1 with TRBJ2-7; 7 bases line up with TRBD1. This CDR3 has 15 residues. The germline gives CDR1 SGHRS, CDR2 YFSETQ. Written as DNA, the CDR3 is TGCGCCAGCACCTTGAGGTCGGACAGGCCCTACGAGCAGTACTTC. It specifies CASTLRSDRPYEQYF.

The rearrangement links TRBV30 to TRBJ2-1, with 8 bases aligning to TRBD2. After removal of 0 bases from V and 4 bases from J, the junction contained 8 bases not matched to a gene. The germline CDR1 and CDR2 sequences are GTSNPN and SVGIG (reference sequence). There are 16 residues in the CDR3. The CDR3 sequence is CAWSVELAVMYNEQFF. CDR3 DNA sequence: TGTGCCTGGAGTGTAGAACTAGCGGTGATGTACAATGAGCAGTTCTTC.

V gene TRBV7-9 combines with J gene TRBJ2-5; tentatively, D is TRBD1 (5 bases). Trimming removed 0 bases at V and 4 bases at J, with 15 bases between. Germline CDR1 and CDR2: SEHNR and FQNEAQ (reference sequence). The CDR3 covers 16 residues. The CDR3 sequence is CASSLAEDTLRETQYF. In DNA form, the CDR3 reads TGTGCCAGCAGCTTAGCAGAGGACACCCTGAGAGAGACCCAGTACTTC.

The chain has TRBV6-2 or TRBV6-3 and TRBJ1-5, with D uncertain. The CDR3 runs 14 residues. Germline CDR1 and CDR2: MNHEY and SVGEGT. The V gene lost 5 bases and the J gene lost 0 bases, with 8 bases spanning the gap. CDR3 nucleotides: TGTGCCAGCAGTCCCCTTTCTAGCAATCAGCCCCAGCATTTT. It specifies CASSPLSSNQPQHF.

CDR3 nucleotides: TGTGCCAGTAGCCAGGGGGCGCGGAGGAACACTGAAGCTTTCTTT. Protein sequence: CASSQGARRNTEAFF. The gene calls are TRBV19 and TRBJ1-1, with 8 positions matching TRBD1. In germline, CDR1 is LNHDA, CDR2 SQIVND (reference sequence). The CDR3 runs 15 residues. V was clipped by 6 bases and J by 1 base; unmatched bases: 7.

This sequence joins TRBV5-1 and TRBJ1-1, with a tentative D call TRBD1 (5 bases). The CDR3 contains 13 residues. Trimming shortened V by 7 bases and J by 4 bases, and 14 bases separated the two germline ends. Germline CDR1 reads SGHRS; CDR2 reads YFSETQ. The CDR3 here is CASGLRGGTEAFF. The CDR3 DNA reads as TGCGCCAGCGGTCTTAGGGGAGGCACTGAAGCTTTCTTT.

The chain couples TRBV2 to TRBJ2-7, with 8 bases lining up with TRBD1. Trimming cost V 6 bases and J 1 base; bases outside gene matches: 8. This CDR3 has 15 residues. CDR1 and CDR2 from the germline V gene are SNHLY and FYNNEI. As DNA, the CDR3 is TGTGCCAGCAGAAAACAGGGGGTGTCTTCCTACGAGCAGTACTTC. Protein: CASRKQGVSSYEQYF.

CDR3 in amino acids: CAWSVLRGINEKLFF. DNA for the CDR3: TGTGCCTGGAGTGTACTGAGAGGGATTAATGAAAAACTGTTTTTT. The chain links TRBV30 to TRBJ1-4; D is ambiguous. Germline values: CDR1 GTSNPN, CDR2 SVGIG (reference sequence). Trimming removed 0 bases from V and 4 bases from J, with 12 bases in between. The CDR3 is made up of 15 amino acids.

This chain joins TRBV19 and TRBJ2-7, with TRBD1 matching over 7 bases. The germline gives CDR1 LNHDA, CDR2 SQIVND (reference sequence). CDR3 length: 15 amino acids. V lost 6 bases, J lost 2 bases, and 10 bases stayed unmatched. CDR3 protein: CASSSPGQVTYEQYF. The CDR3 region has the DNA TGTGCCAGTAGCTCCCCAGGACAGGTTACCTACGAGCAGTACTTC.

Here the CDR3 DNA reads TGTGCCAGCACCAGCAGGTCCCTTCGCTCCTACGAGCAGTACTTC. This encodes CASTSRSLRSYEQYF. The chain couples TRBV28 to TRBJ2-7; D remains ambiguous. This CDR3 has 15 residues. Germline V CDR1 and CDR2: MDHEN, SYDVKM. V was cut by 7 bases and J by 0 bases, with 16 bases left in between.